This TCR beta chain originates from a study of blood T cell repertoires in COVID-19. Study summary: Donors in the United States, Italy and Spain gave samples during acute or convalescent COVID-19.

The CDR3 has 15 residues. Germline-derived CDR1 and CDR2 are MDHEN and SYDVKM. V was trimmed by 7 bases and J by 7 bases, leaving 19 bases between them. Original processing notes: Estimation of nucleated cell counts relied on the amplification of reference gene primers. Assay: immunoSEQ multiplex PCR; the TCRdb copy retains only in-frame clones and omits some. That table is the source of V, J and clone size, and D and trimming were worked out from the DNA. Altogether about 130,000 clones are present, about four fifths being singletons, with the ten largest covering approximately 12%. This chain uses TRBV28 with TRBJ1-4; tentatively, D is TRBD1 (5 bases). The clonotype originates from a woman aged 55-69 years with acute or convalescent COVID-19. The sequenced sample was peripheral blood. The CDR3 reads CASNSRDYFSEKLFF. The CDR3 region has the DNA TGTGCCAGCAACTCACGGGACTATTTTAGTGAAAAACTGTTTTTT. The full variable domain, rest sourced from reference TRBV28 and TRBJ1-4, is DVKVTQSSRYLVKRTGEKVFLECVQDMDHENMFWYRQDPGLGLRLIYFSYDVKMKEKGDIPEGYSVSREKKERFSLILESASTNQTSMYLCASNSRDYFSEKLFFGSGTQLSVL.